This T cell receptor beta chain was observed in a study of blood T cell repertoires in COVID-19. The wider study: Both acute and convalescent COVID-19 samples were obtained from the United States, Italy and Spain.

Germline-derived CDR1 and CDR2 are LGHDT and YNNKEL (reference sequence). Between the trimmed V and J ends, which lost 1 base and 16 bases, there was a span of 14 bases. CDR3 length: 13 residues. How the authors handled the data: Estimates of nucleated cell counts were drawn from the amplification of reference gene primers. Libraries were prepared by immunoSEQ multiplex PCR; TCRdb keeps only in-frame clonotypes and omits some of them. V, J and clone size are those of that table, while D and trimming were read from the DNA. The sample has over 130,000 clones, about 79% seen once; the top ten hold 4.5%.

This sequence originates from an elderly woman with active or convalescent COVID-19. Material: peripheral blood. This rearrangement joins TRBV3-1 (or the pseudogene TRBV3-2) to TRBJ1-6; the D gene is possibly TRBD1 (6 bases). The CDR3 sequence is CASSQVSGAQLHF. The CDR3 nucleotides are TGTGCCAGCAGCCAAGTGTCAGGGGCTCAACTCCACTTT.